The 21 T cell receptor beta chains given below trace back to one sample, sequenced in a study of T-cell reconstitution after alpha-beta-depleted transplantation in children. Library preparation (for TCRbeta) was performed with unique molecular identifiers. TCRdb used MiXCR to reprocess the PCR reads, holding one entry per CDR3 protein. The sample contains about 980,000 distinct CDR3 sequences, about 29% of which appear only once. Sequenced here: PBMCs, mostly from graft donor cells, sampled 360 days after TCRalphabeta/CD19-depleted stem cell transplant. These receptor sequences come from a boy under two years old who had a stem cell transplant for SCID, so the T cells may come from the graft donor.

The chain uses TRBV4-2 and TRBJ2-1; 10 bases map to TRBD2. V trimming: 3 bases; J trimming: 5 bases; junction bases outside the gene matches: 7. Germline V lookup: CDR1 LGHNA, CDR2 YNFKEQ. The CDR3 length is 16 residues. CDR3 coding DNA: TGTGCCAGCAGCCAGGAGGGACTAGCGAACAACAATGAGCAGTTCTTC. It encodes CASSQEGLANNNEQFF.

CDR3 bases: TGCGCCAGCAGCCAAGATGTTCCAGGGCCCGGTGGAAAACTGTTTTTT. It is translated as CASSQDVPGPGGKLFF. The genes are TRBV4-1 and TRBJ1-4; possible D gene TRBD1, 5 bases. CDR3 size: 16 residues. Trimming pared 0 bases from V and 10 bases from J, leaving 18 bases between. The germline V gene has CDR1 MGHRA and CDR2 YSYEKL.

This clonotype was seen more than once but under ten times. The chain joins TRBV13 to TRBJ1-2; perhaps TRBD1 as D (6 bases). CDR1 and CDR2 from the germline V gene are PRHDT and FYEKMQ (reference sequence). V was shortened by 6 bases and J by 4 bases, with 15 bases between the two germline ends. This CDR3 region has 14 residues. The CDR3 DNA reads TGTGCCAGCAGTCTCTCGGGGGGCCGCTATGGCTACACCTTC. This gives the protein CASSLSGGRYGYTF.

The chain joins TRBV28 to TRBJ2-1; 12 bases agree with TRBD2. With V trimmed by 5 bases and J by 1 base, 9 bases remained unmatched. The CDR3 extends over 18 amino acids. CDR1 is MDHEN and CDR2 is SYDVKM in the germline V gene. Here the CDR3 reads CASSLQTSGGVSYNEQFF. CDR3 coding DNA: TGTGCCAGCAGTCTCCAGACTAGCGGGGGCGTTTCCTACAATGAGCAGTTCTTC.

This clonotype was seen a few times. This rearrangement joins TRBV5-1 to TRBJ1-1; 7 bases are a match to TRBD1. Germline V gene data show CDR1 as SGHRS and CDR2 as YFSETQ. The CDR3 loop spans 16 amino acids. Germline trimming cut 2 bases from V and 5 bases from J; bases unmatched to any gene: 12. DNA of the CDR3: TGCGCCAGCAGCTTTCAAGGGGGCGGGGTGAGGACTGAAGCTTTCTTT. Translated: CASSFQGGGVRTEAFF.

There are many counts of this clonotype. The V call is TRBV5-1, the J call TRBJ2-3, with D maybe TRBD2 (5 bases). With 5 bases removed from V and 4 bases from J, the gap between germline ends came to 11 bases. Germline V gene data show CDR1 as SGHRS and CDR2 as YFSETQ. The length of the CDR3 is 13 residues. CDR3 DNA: TGCGCCAGCAGGGGAGACGTACCAGATACGCAGTATTTT. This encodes CASRGDVPDTQYF.

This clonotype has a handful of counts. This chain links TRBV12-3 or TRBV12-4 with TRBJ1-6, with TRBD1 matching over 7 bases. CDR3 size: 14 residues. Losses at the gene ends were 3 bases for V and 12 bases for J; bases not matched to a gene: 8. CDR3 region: CASSLGVTGRPLHF. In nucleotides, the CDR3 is TGTGCCAGCAGTTTGGGGGTGACAGGGCGACCCCTCCACTTT.

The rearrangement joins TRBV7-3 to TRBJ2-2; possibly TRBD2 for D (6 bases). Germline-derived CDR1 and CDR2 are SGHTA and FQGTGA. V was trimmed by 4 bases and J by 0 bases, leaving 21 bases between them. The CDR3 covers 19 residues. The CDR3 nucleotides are TGTGCCAGCAGCTCAGAAGTCCAGGAGGGGCGATCGAACACCGGGGAGCTGTTTTTT. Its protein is CASSSEVQEGRSNTGELFF.

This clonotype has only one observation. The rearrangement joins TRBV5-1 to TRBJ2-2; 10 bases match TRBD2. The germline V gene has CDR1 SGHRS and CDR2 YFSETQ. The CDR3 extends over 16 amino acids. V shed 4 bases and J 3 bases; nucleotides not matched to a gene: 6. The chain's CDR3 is CASSLTSGVHTGELFF. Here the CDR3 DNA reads TGCGCCAGCAGCCTCACTAGCGGGGTTCACACCGGGGAGCTGTTTTTT.

The CDR3 region is CASSTASSYNEQFF. CDR3 in DNA: TGCGCCAGCAGTACGGCGAGCTCCTACAATGAGCAGTTCTTC. The chain uses TRBV5-1 and TRBJ2-1; D remains unclear. The V and J ends lost 5 bases and 0 bases respectively, with 9 bases between them. The CDR3 covers 14 residues. Per germline, CDR1 SGHRS and CDR2 YFSETQ.

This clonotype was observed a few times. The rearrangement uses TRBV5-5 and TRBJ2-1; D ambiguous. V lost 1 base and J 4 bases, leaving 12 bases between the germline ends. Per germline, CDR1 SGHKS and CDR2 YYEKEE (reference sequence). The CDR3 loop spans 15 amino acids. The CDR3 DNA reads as TGTGCCAGCAGCTTGAAACAAGAGACTTACAATGAGCAGTTCTTC. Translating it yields CASSLKQETYNEQFF.

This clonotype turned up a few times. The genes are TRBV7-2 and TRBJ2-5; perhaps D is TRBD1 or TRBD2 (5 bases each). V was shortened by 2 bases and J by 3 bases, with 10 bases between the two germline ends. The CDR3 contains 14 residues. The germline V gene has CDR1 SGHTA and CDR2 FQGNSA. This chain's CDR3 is CASSLTGLEETQYF. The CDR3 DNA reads TGTGCCAGCAGCTTAACAGGACTGGAAGAGACCCAGTACTTC.

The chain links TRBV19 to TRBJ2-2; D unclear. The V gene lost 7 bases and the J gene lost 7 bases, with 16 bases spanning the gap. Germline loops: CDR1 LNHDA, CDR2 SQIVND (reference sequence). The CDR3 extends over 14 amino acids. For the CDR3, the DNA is TGTGCCAGTACCCTTTCAGAGGAGAGCGGGGAGCTGTTTTTT. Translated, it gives CASTLSEESGELFF. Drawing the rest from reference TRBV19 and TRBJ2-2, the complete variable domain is DGGITQSPKYLFRKEGQNVTLSCEQNLNHDAMYWYRQDPGQGLRLIYYSQIVNDFQKGDIAEGYSVSREKKESFPLTVTSAQKNPTAFYLCASTLSEESGELFFGEGSRLTVL.

CDR3 sequence reads: CASRSTGTNYGYTF. CDR3 DNA: TGTGCCAGCAGGTCAACCGGGACTAACTATGGCTACACCTTC. V usage is TRBV7-9 and J usage is TRBJ1-2; D remains unclear. Germline CDR1 SEHNR, CDR2 FQNEAQ (reference sequence). Trimming removed 6 bases at V and 0 bases at J, with 11 bases between. The CDR3 is 14 amino acids.

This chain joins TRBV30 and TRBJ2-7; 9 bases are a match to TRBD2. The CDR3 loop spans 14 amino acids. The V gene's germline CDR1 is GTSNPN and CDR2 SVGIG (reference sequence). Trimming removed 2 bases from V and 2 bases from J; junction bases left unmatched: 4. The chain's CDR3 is CAWSKSSGAYEQYF. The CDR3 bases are TGTGCCTGGAGTAAGTCTAGCGGGGCCTACGAGCAGTACTTC.

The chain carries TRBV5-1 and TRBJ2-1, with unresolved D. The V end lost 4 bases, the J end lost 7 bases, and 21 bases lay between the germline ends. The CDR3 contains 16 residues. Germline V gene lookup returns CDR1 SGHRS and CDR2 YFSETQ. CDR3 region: CASSEPGPIIYNEQFF. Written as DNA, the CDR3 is TGCGCCAGCAGCGAGCCGGGCCCCATTATTTATAATGAGCAGTTCTTC.

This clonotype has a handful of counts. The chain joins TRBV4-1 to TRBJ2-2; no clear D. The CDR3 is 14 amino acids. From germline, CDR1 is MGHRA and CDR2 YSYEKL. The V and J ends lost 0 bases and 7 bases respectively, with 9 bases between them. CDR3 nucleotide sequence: TGCGCCAGCAGCCAAGAAAGGGCAATCGGGGAGCTGTTTTTT. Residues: CASSQERAIGELFF.

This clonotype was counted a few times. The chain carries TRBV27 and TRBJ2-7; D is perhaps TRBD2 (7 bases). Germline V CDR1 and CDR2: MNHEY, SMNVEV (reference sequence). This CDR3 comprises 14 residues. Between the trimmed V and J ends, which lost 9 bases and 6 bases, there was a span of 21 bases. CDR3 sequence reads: CASMRWGGRGEQYF. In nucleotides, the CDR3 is TGTGCCAGTATGAGGTGGGGGGGCCGAGGCGAGCAGTACTTC.

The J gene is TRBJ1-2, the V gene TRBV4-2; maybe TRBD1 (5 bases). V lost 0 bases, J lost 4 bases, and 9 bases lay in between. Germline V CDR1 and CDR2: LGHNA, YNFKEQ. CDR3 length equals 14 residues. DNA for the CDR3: TGTGCCAGCAGCCAAGATGGGACCACCTATGGCTACACCTTC. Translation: CASSQDGTTYGYTF.

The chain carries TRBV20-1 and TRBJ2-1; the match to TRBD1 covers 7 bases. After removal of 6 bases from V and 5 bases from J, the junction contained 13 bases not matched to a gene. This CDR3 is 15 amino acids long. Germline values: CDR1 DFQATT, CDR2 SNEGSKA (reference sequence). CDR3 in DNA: TGCAGTGCAAGACCTCAAGGGGGCGTCAACAATGAGCAGTTCTTC. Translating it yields CSARPQGGVNNEQFF.

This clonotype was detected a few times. The CDR3 DNA reads TGTGCCAGCAGCTTACTAGAGGGCAAACGGAACAATGAGCAGTTCTTC. Translation gives CASSLLEGKRNNEQFF. V gene TRBV7-9 combines with J gene TRBJ2-1; a weak D match, TRBD2 (5 bases). There are 16 residues in the CDR3. The V gene lost 2 bases and the J gene lost 5 bases, with 16 bases spanning the gap. CDR1 SEHNR and CDR2 FQNEAQ come from the germline V gene (reference sequence).